These 17 T cell receptor beta chains were all obtained from the same sample, sequenced in a study of response to subunit inactivated influenza vaccine. TCRdb independently ran MiXCR on the RT-PCR reads; one entry per CDR3 protein. The sample lists a few hundred thousand distinct CDR3 sequences; approximately 20% were seen once. The sequences come from PBMCs from blood, collected about 19 months after vaccination. The receptors come from a man aged 50-75 years who received an inactivated influenza vaccine.

This clonotype turned up a few times. The V and J genes are TRBV10-3 and TRBJ1-1; D perhaps matches TRBD1 (5 bases). The V end was cut by 0 bases, the J end by 6 bases, with 8 bases between. The CDR3 loop spans 13 amino acids. Germline CDR1 ENHRY, CDR2 SYGVKD. DNA for the CDR3: TGTGCCATCAGTGAGTCAGGGGTCCCTGAAGCTTTCTTT. It encodes CAISESGVPEAFF.

The rearrangement uses TRBV2 and TRBJ1-1; D remains ambiguous. This CDR3 region has 12 residues. Trimming removed 5 bases from V and 3 bases from J, with 7 bases in between. In germline, CDR1 is SNHLY, CDR2 FYNNEI. CDR3 amino acids: CASSTEYTEAFF. For the CDR3, the DNA is TGTGCCAGCAGTACAGAATACACTGAAGCTTTCTTT.

V and J are TRBV11-2 and TRBJ2-7; D is possibly TRBD1 (5 bases). Germline V CDR1 and CDR2: SGHAT, FQNNGV. V was shortened by 5 bases and J by 2 bases, with 13 bases between the two germline ends. This CDR3 has 14 amino acids. CDR3 protein: CASSIFRGTYEQYF. CDR3 DNA: TGTGCCAGCAGCATATTTAGGGGTACCTACGAGCAGTACTTC. The entire variable domain, with the rest obtained from reference TRBV11-2 and TRBJ2-7, is as follows: EAGVAQSPRYKIIEKRQSVAFWCNPISGHATLYWYQQILGQGPKLLIQFQNNGVVDDSQLPKDRFSAERLKGVDSTLKIQPAKLEDSAVYLCASSIFRGTYEQYFGPGTRLTVT.

The chain uses TRBV6-5 and TRBJ1-2; 7 bases agree with TRBD1. This CDR3 has 14 amino acids. V shed 2 bases, J shed 6 bases, and the junction held 6 bases outside the gene matches. Germline loops: CDR1 MNHEY, CDR2 SVGAGI. CDR3 bases: TGTGCCAGCAGTTACAGGGGACAGAAAAATGGCTACACCTTC. Its translation: CASSYRGQKNGYTF.

In its sample, this clonotype was seen a few times. The chain combines TRBV27 with TRBJ2-7; possible D gene TRBD2, 6 bases. Germline V CDR1 and CDR2: MNHEY, SMNVEV (reference sequence). This CDR3 is 14 amino acids long. Trimming cost V 2 bases and J 5 bases, with 13 bases left between them. The CDR3 protein is CASSLGLSGHEQYF. The CDR3 coding sequence is TGTGCCAGCAGTTTAGGCCTTAGCGGCCACGAGCAGTACTTC.

The chain combines TRBV7-3 with TRBJ2-5; D not certain. The CDR3 is 14 residues long. Looked up from germline, CDR1 is SGHTA and CDR2 is FQGTGA. V was shortened by 2 bases and J by 2 bases, with 9 bases between the two germline ends. The CDR3 nucleotides are TGTGCCAGCAGCTTATTTCCAGGACAAGAGACCCAGTACTTC. Translating gives CASSLFPGQETQYF.

The chain employs TRBV7-9 and TRBJ2-5; D remains unclear. Trimming removed 0 bases from V and 6 bases from J, with 14 bases in between. Germline V gene data show CDR1 as SEHNR and CDR2 as FQNEAQ (reference sequence). The CDR3 length is 15 residues. The CDR3 nucleotides are TGTGCCAGCAGCTTAGCCCTACGGACCAAACAGACCCAGTACTTC. It specifies CASSLALRTKQTQYF.

The V gene is TRBV3-1, the J gene TRBJ2-1; 10 bases agree with TRBD1. The CDR3 has 15 amino acids. Germline CDR1 LGHDT, CDR2 YNNKEL (reference sequence). V shed 4 bases and J 5 bases; nucleotides not matched to a gene: 5. CDR3 coding DNA: TGTGCCAGCAGCCTCCGGGACAGGGGTCACAATGAGCAGTTCTTC. As protein: CASSLRDRGHNEQFF.

CDR3 coding DNA: TGCGCCAGCAGCCAAGGCCGGGACAAACTCTACGAGCAGTACTTC. Residues: CASSQGRDKLYEQYF. The chain joins TRBV4-3 to TRBJ2-7, with a tentative D call TRBD1 (6 bases). This CDR3 comprises 15 residues. V lost 1 base, J lost 3 bases, and 13 bases lay in between. The germline V gene has CDR1 LGHNA and CDR2 YSLEER.

This clonotype was seen a handful of times. V is TRBV20-1 and J is TRBJ2-7, with 8 positions matching TRBD2. This CDR3 comprises 15 residues. CDR1 and CDR2 (germline): DFQATT, SNEGSKA (reference sequence). V dropped 3 bases and J dropped 1; count of bases not matched to a gene: 8. The CDR3 nucleotides read TGCAGTGCTAGGCCGAAGACTAGCGCGTCCTACGAGCAGTACTTC. Its translation is CSARPKTSASYEQYF.

The CDR3 loop is CSARGLLAGGPSSYEQYF. The CDR3 coding sequence is TGCAGTGCTAGAGGTCTCCTAGCGGGAGGCCCAAGCTCCTACGAGCAGTACTTC. The rearrangement links TRBV20-1 to TRBJ2-7; 11 nucleotides line up with TRBD2. Germline V gene lookup returns CDR1 DFQATT and CDR2 SNEGSKA (reference sequence). The CDR3 covers 18 residues. The ends lost 1 base at V and 0 bases at J; junction bases unmatched: 11.

The rearrangement links TRBV20-1 to TRBJ2-1; TRBD2 matches at 9 bases. Germline V gene sequence: CDR1 DFQATT, CDR2 SNEGSKA (reference sequence). V shed 0 bases, J shed 12 bases, and the junction held 6 bases outside the gene matches. The CDR3 is made up of 13 amino acids. For the CDR3, the DNA is TGCAGTGCTAGAGATGGCCTAGCGGGGATGCAGTTCTTC. Translating it yields CSARDGLAGMQFF.

This clonotype occurred once. V is TRBV6-1 and J is TRBJ2-7; no definite D call. The CDR3 is made up of 13 amino acids. The ends were cut back, 0 bases at V and 6 bases at J, with 9 bases in the middle. The germline gives CDR1 MNHNS, CDR2 SASEGT. CDR3 protein: CASSEAGRREQYF. The CDR3 nucleotides are TGTGCCAGCAGTGAAGCTGGAAGGCGCGAGCAGTACTTC.

This clonotype was counted a few times. This chain uses TRBV10-3 with TRBJ1-2; unclear D gene. Trimming cost V 0 bases and J 8 bases, with 10 bases left between them. The CDR3 has 13 amino acids. The germline V gene encodes CDR1 ENHRY and CDR2 SYGVKD. In DNA, the CDR3 is TGTGCCATCAGTGAGTCACGACCAAAGGGCTACACCTTC. It specifies CAISESRPKGYTF.

The CDR3 nucleotides read TGTGCCAGCAGCTCAATGACACGGGAGCAGTACTTC. Amino acid sequence: CASSSMTREQYF. The rearrangement links TRBV11-3 to TRBJ2-7; D gene uncertain. V lost 4 bases to trimming and J lost 7 bases, with 11 bases between them. Germline values: CDR1 SGHNT, CDR2 YENEEA. CDR3 length: 12 amino acids. Complete variable domain (other parts from reference TRBV11-3 and TRBJ2-7): EAGVVQSPRYKIIEKKQPVAFWCNPISGHNTLYWYLQNLGQGPELLIRYENEEAVDDSQLPKDRFSAERLKGVDSTLKIQPAELGDSAVYLCASSSMTREQYFGPGTRLTVT.

The sample holds a few counts of this clonotype. The CDR3 sequence is CASSLHYLNTEAFF. Written as DNA, the CDR3 is TGTGCCAGCAGCCTGCACTACTTGAACACTGAAGCTTTCTTT. The genes are TRBV27 and TRBJ1-1; D unresolved. The germline CDR1 and CDR2 sequences are MNHEY and SMNVEV (reference sequence). The germline V and J ends were trimmed by 6 bases and 0 bases, with 11 bases remaining between them. The CDR3 loop spans 14 amino acids.

The chain is built from TRBV10-3 and TRBJ1-4; TRBD1 matches 9 bases. The ends lost 6 bases at V and 1 base at J; junction bases unmatched: 3. The germline gives CDR1 ENHRY, CDR2 SYGVKD. The CDR3 is 15 residues long. The DNA for the CDR3 is TGTGCCATCAGCCCGACAGGGGGAACTAATGAAAAACTGTTTTTT. Amino acids: CAISPTGGTNEKLFF.